The T cell receptor (beta chain) described here comes from a study of siplizumab effects on memory and regulatory T cells. Only in-frame clones appear in the TCRdb table, and some are missing; sequencing was by immunoSEQ multiplex PCR. The sample contains about 99,000 clones, over 90% of which appear only once. Remarks on this clone: Its target is not known.

Whole-study results and caveats: Proliferating Tregs from siplizumab cultures lacked functional confirmation of suppression. Naive T cells looked more diverse than memory cells and looked like major alloresponse contributors.

Germline V gene data show CDR1 as MNHNY and CDR2 as SVGAGI (reference sequence). This CDR3 region has 16 residues. With V trimmed by 7 bases and J by 4 bases, 13 bases remained unmatched. The chain joins TRBV6-6 to TRBJ1-1; TRBD1 matches at 9 bases. The TCR was taken from a human donor in good health. Material for sequencing was Tregs sorted from blood. This CDR3 is CASNTNKQGASTEAFF. The CDR3 region has the DNA TGTGCCAGCAACACAAACAAACAGGGGGCGAGCACTGAAGCTTTCTTT.